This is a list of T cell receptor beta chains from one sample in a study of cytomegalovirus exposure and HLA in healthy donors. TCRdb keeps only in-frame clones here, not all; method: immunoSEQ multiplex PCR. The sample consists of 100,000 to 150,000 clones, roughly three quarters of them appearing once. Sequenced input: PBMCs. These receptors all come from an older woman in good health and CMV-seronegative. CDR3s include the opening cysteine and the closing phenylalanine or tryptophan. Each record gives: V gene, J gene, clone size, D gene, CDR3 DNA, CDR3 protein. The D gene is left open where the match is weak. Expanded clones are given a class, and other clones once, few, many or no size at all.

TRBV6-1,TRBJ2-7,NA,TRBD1,TGTGCCAGCAAAAGCCCACAGGGGCCTTACGAGCAGTACTTC,CASKSPQGPYEQYF
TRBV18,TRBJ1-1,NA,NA,TGTGCCAGCTCACCCCGGACAGCCAAGAACACTGAAGCTTTCTTT,CASSPRTAKNTEAFF
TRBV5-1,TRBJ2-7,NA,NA,TGCGCCAGCAGCTTGGGGGGACAAGGATTTATCGAGCAGTACTTC,CASSLGGQGFIEQYF
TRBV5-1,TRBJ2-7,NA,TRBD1,TGCGCCAGCAGCAGAGGACAGGCTCCAGGGTACTACGAGCAGTACTTC,CASSRGQAPGYYEQYF
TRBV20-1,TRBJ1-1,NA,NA,TGCAGTGCCCCGTCCAACACTGAAGCTTTCTTT,CSAPSNTEAFF
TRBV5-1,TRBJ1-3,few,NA,TGCGCCAGCAGCTTGGCCAGCAGTAGCAGCTCTGGAAACACCATATATTTT,CASSLASSSSSGNTIYF
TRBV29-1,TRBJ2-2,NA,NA,TGCAGCGTTACGATCCCGAATAGAGCTGCCGGGGAGCTGTTTTTT,CSVTIPNRAAGELFF
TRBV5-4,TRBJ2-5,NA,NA,TGTGCCAGCAGCTTGGACCAGGAAACGCAGTACCAAGAGACCCAGTACTTC,CASSLDQETQYQETQYF
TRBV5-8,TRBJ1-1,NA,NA,TGTGCCAGCAGGAAGAGGAACACTGAAGCTTTCTTT,CASRKRNTEAFF
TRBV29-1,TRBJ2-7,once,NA,TGCAGCCAGGACTCGCACTGGGCAATGGGATACGAGCAGTACTTC,CSQDSHWAMGYEQYF
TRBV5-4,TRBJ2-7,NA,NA,TGTGCCAGCAGCTTCTCGGACAGAGCCTACGAGCAGTACTTC,CASSFSDRAYEQYF
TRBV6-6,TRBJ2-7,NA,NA,TGTGCCAGCAGTCCCCCCCCAGGAGGCGAGCAGTACTTC,CASSPPPGGEQYF